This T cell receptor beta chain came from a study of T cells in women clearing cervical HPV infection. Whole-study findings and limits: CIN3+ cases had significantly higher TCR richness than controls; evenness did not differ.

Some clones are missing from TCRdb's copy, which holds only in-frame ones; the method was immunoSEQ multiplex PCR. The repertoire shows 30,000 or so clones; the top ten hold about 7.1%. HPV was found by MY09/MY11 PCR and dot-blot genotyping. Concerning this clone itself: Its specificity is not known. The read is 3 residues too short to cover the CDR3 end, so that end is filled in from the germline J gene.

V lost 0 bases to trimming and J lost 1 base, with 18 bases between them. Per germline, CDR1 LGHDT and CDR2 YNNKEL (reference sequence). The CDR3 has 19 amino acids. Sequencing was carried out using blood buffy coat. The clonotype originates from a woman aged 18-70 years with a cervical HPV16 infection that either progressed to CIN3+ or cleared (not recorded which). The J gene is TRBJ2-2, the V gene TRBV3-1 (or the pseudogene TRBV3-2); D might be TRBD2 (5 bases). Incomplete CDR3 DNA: TGTGCCAGCAGCCAAGACCTAGCTCCGGAGCGACAGAACACCGGGGAG. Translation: CASSQDLAPERQNTGE. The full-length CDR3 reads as CASSQDLAPERQNTGELFF.